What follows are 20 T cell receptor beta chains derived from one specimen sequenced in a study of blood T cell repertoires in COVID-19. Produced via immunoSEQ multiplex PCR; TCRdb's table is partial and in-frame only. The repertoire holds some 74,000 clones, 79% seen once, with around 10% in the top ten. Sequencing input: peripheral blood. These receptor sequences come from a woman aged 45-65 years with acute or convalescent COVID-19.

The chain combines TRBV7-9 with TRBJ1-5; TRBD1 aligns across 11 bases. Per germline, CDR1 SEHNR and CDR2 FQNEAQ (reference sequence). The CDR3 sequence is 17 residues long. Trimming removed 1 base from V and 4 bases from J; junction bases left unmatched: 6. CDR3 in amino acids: CASSLGSGTGGNQPQHF. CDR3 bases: TGTGCCAGCAGCTTAGGGTCGGGGACAGGGGGGAATCAGCCCCAGCATTTT.

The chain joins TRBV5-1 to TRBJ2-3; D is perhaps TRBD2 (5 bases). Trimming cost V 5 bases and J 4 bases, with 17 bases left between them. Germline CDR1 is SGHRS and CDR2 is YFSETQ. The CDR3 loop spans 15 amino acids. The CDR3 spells CASSDEGPPSDTQYF. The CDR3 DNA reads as TGCGCCAGCAGTGATGAGGGCCCGCCCTCAGATACGCAGTATTTT.

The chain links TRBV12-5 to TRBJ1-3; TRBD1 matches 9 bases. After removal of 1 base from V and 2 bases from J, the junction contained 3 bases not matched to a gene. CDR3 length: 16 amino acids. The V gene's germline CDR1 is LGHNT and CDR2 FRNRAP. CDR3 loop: CASGLAWTGAGNTIYF. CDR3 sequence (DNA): TGTGCTAGTGGTTTGGCTTGGACAGGGGCTGGAAACACCATATATTTT. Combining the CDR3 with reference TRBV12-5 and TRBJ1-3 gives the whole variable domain DARVTQTPRHKVTEMGQEVTMRCQPILGHNTVFWYRQTMMQGLELLAYFRNRAPLDDSGMPKDRFSAEMPDATLATLKIQPSEPRDSAVYFCASGLAWTGAGNTIYFGEGSWLTVV.

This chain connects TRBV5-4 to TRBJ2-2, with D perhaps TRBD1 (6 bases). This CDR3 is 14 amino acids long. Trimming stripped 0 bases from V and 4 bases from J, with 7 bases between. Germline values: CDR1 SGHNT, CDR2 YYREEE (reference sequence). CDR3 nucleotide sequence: TGTGCCAGCAGCTTGGCAGGGGTCACCGGGGAGCTGTTTTTT. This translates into CASSLAGVTGELFF.

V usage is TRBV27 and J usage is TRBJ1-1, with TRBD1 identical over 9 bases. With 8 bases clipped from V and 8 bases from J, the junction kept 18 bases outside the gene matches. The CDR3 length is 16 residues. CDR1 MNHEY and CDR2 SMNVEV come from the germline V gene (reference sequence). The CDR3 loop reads CASYIQQPRTGEEAFF. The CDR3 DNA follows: TGTGCCAGCTATATCCAACAACCGCGGACAGGGGAAGAAGCTTTCTTT.

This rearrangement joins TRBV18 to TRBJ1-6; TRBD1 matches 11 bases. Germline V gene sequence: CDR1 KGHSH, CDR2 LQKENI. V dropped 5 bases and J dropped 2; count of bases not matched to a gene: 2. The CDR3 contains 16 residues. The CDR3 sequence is CASSSGQGAYNSPLHF. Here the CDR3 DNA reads TGTGCCAGCTCATCGGGACAGGGGGCCTATAATTCACCCCTCCACTTT. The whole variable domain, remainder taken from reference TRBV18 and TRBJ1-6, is NAGVMQNPRHLVRRRGQEARLRCSPMKGHSHVYWYRQLPEEGLKFMVYLQKENIIDESGMPKERFSAEFPKEGPSILRIQQVVRGDSAAYFCASSSGQGAYNSPLHFGNGTRLTVT.

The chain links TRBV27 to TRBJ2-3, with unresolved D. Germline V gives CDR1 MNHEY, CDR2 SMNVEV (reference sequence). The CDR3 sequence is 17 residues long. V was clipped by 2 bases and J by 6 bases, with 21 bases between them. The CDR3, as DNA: TGTGCCAGCAGTTTAGGTTTGTCGGCTAGATCCACCGATACGCAGTATTTT. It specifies CASSLGLSARSTDTQYF.

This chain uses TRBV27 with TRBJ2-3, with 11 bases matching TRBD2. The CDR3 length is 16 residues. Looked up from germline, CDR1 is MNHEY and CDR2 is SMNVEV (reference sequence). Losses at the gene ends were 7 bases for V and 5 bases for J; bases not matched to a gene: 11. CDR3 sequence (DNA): TGTGCCAGCAAACTTAGTGGGACTAGCGGCGGAGATACGCAGTATTTT. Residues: CASKLSGTSGGDTQYF.

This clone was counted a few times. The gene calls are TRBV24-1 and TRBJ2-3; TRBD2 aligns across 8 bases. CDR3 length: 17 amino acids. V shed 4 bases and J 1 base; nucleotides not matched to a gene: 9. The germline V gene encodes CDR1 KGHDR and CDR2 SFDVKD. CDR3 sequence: CATSEPQAGARTDTQYF. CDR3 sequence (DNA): TGTGCCACCAGTGAACCTCAAGCGGGAGCTCGCACAGATACGCAGTATTTT.

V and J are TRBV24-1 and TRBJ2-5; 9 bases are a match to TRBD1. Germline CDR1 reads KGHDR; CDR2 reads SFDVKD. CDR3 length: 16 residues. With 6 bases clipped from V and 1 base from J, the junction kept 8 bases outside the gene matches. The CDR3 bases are TGTGCCACCAGTCTCACCCGACAGGGGGGCCAAGAGACCCAGTACTTC. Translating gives CATSLTRQGGQETQYF.

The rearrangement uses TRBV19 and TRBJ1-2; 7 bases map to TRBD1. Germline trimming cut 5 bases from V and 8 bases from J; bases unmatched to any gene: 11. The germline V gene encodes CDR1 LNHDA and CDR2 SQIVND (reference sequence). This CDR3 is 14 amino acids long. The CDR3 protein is CASSLRTGVEGYTF. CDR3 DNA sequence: TGTGCCAGTAGTTTACGAACAGGGGTCGAAGGCTACACCTTC.

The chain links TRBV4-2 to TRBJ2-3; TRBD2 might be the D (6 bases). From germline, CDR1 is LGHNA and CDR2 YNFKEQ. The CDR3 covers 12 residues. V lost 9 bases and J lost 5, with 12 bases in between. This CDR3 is CASRARGDTQYF. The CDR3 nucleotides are TGTGCCAGTCGTGCGCGGGGAGATACGCAGTATTTT.

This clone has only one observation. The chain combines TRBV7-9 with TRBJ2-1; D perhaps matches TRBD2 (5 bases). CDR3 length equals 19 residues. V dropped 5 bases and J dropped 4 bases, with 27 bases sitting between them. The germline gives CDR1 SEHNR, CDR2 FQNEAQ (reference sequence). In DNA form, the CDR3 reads TGTGCCAGCAGCCCGGAGCCCGCCTGGGTGGCGGGCACGTACAATGAGCAGTTCTTC. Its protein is CASSPEPAWVAGTYNEQFF. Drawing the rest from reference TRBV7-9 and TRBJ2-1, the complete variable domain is DTGVSQNPRHKITKRGQNVTFRCDPISEHNRLYWYRQTLGQGPEFLTYFQNEAQLEKSRLLSDRFSAERPKGSFSTLEIQRTEQGDSAMYLCASSPEPAWVAGTYNEQFFGPGTRLTVL.

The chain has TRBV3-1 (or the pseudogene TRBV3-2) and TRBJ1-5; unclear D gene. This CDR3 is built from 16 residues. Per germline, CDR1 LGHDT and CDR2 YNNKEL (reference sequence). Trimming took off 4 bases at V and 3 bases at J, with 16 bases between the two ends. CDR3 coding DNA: TGTGCCAGCAGCCCGGGAAGGGCGCTGAACAATCAGCCCCAGCATTTT. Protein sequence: CASSPGRALNNQPQHF.

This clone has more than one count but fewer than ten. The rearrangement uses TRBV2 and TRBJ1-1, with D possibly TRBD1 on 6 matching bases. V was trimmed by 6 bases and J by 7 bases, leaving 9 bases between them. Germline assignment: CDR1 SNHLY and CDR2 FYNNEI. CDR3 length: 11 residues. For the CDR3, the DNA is TGTGCCAGCAGGAACAGGGATGAAGCTTTCTTT. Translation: CASRNRDEAFF.

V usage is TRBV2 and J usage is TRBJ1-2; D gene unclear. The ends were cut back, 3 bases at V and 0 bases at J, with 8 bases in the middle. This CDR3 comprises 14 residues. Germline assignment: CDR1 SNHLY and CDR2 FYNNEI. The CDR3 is CASSEFHSNYGYTF. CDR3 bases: TGTGCCAGCAGTGAGTTCCACTCTAACTATGGCTACACCTTC.

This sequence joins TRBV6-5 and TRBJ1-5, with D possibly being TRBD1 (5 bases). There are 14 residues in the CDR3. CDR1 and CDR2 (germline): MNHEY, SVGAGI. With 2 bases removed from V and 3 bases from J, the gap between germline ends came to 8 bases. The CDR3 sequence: CASSYARDNQPQHF. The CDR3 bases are TGTGCCAGCAGTTACGCCAGGGACAATCAGCCCCAGCATTTT.

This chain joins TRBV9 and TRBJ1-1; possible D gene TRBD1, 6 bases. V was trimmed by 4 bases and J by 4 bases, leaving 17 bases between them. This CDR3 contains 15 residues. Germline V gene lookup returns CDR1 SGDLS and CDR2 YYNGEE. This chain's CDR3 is CASSKQGRGSTEAFF. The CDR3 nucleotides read TGTGCCAGCAGCAAACAGGGACGAGGTAGCACTGAAGCTTTCTTT.

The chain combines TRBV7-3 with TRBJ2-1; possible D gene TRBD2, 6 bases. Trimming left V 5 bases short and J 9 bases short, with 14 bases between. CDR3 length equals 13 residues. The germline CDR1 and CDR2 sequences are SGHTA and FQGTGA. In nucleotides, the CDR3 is TGTGCCAGCAGCCCCAACCGAGCGGGTGAGCAGTTCTTC. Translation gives CASSPNRAGEQFF.

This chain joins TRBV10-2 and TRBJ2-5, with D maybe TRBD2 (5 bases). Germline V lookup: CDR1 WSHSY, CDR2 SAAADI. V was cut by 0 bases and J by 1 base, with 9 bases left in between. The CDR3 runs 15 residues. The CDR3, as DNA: TGCGCCAGCAGTGAGTCGAGAGGGATCCAAGAGACCCAGTACTTC. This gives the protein CASSESRGIQETQYF.